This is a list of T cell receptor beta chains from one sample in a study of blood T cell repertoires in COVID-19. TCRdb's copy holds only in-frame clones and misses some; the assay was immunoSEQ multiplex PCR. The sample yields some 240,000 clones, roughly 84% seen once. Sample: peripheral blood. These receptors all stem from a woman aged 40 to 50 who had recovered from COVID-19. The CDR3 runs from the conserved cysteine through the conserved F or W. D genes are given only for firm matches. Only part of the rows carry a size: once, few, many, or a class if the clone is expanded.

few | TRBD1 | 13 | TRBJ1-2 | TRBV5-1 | TGCGCCAGCAGCCGTGGACAGGGGGAAGGCTACACCTTC | CASSRGQGEGYTF
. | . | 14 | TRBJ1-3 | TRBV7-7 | TGTGCTAGCAGAAAACAGAGATTTGAAAACACCATATATTTT | CASRKQRFENTIYF
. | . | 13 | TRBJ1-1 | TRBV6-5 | TGTGCCAGCAGTCCATCAGGGCGCACTGAAGCTTTCTTT | CASSPSGRTEAFF
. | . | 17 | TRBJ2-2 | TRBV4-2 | TGTGCCAGCAGCCAAGAGGTAGAAGGCGGATACACCGGGGAGCTGTTTTTT | CASSQEVEGGYTGELFF
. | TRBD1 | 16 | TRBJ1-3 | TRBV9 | TGTGCCAGCAGGGGGGCCGGGACAGGGACTGGAAACACCATATATTTT | CASRGAGTGTGNTIYF
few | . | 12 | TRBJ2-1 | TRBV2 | TGTGCCAGCAGTGTGTCGAGGGATGAGCAGTTCTTC | CASSVSRDEQFF
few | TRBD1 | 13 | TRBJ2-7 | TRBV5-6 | TGTGCCAGCAGCACCAGGGGGCCGCTAGAGCAGTACTTC | CASSTRGPLEQYF
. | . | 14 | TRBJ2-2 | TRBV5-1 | TGCGCCAGCGGGAGGCTGCAGAACACCGGGGAGCTGTTTTTT | CASGRLQNTGELFF
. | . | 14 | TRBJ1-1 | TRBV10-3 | TGTGCCATCAGTGAGAACAGTATGAACACTGAAGCTTTCTTT | CAISENSMNTEAFF
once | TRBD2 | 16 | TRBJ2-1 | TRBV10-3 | TGTGCCATCAGAACTAGCGGGGGGCGCTCCTACAATGAGCAGTTCTTC | CAIRTSGGRSYNEQFF
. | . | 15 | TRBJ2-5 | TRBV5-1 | TGCGCCAGCATGGGAGGGGGGGTGTATCAAGAGACCCAGTACTTC | CASMGGGVYQETQYF
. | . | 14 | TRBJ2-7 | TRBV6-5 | TGTGCCAGCAGTTATGCGACTGGGGCGGACGAGCAGTACTTC | CASSYATGADEQYF
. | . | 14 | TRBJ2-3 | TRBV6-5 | TGTGCCAGCAGTTCAACAGGGTCGTTTGATACGCAGTATTTT | CASSSTGSFDTQYF
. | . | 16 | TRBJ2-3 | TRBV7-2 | TGTGCCAGCAGCTTGTTTGGGGCGGGGCACCCAGATACGCAGTATTTT | CASSLFGAGHPDTQYF
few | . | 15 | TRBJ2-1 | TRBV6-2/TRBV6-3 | TGTGCCAGCAGCCTACGCGAGTTCTCCTACAATGAGCAGTTCTTC | CASSLREFSYNEQFF
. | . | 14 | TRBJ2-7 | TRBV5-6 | TGTGCCAGCAGCCCTAGCCTCCCCCCGTACGAGCAGTACTTC | CASSPSLPPYEQYF
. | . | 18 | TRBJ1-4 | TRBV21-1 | TGTGCCAGCAGCGAAAAGGCCCCCCCCCGGGACAGGGGTGAAAAACTGTTTTTT | CASSEKAPPRDRGEKLFF